These 19 T cell receptor beta chains originate from one sample sequenced in a study of T cell responses to AZD1222 COVID-19 vaccine. Assay: immunoSEQ multiplex PCR; the TCRdb copy retains only in-frame clones and omits some. This table has roughly 70,000 clones, under 90% appearing once. The source material was peripheral blood, sampled 28 days after the second AZD1222 dose. All receptors derive from an adult who received the AZD1222 COVID-19 vaccine.

This clone ranks as medium-sized (0.01 to 0.1%). The rearrangement links TRBV5-1 to TRBJ2-7; 7 positions agree with TRBD1. The CDR3 length is 15 residues. Germline V lookup: CDR1 SGHRS, CDR2 YFSETQ. The trim removed 3 bases at V and 3 bases at J, leaving 9 bases unmatched. The chain's CDR3 is CASSYGLGTDYEQYF. The DNA of the CDR3 is TGCGCCAGCAGCTATGGACTCGGGACAGACTACGAGCAGTACTTC. The full variable domain, rest sourced from reference TRBV5-1 and TRBJ2-7, is KAGVTQTPRYLIKTRGQQVTLSCSPISGHRSVSWYQQTPGQGLQFLFEYFSETQRNKGNFPGRFSGRQFSNSRSEMNVSTLELGDSALYLCASSYGLGTDYEQYFGPGTRLTVT.

V is TRBV10-3 and J is TRBJ2-7, with 7 nucleotides matching TRBD1. Germline V gene data show CDR1 as ENHRY and CDR2 as SYGVKD. This CDR3 spans 15 amino acids. V dropped 6 bases and J dropped 3; count of bases not matched to a gene: 11. This chain's CDR3 is CAISAGTAYYYEQYF. The DNA for the CDR3 is TGTGCCATCAGCGCAGGGACAGCTTACTACTACGAGCAGTACTTC.

This chain connects TRBV28 to TRBJ2-7; D is possibly TRBD2 (5 bases). This CDR3 is 15 amino acids long. CDR1 is MDHEN and CDR2 is SYDVKM in the germline V gene. V was pared by 5 bases and J by 3 bases, with 17 bases between. The DNA of the CDR3 is TGTGCCAGCAGTCCCCCACAGAGGGCCTACTACGAGCAGTACTTC. Its translation is CASSPPQRAYYEQYF.

The rearrangement joins TRBV3-1 (or the pseudogene TRBV3-2) to TRBJ1-3, with 9 bases matching TRBD1. Germline loops: CDR1 LGHDT, CDR2 YNNKEL (reference sequence). J lost 8 bases, V lost 10 bases, and 9 bases had no gene match. This CDR3 has 13 residues. This chain's CDR3 is CATQGAAGDTIYF. CDR3 DNA sequence: TGTGCCACACAGGGGGCAGCGGGGGACACCATATATTTT.

V and J are TRBV5-1 and TRBJ1-3; D is possibly TRBD1 (5 bases). Germline CDR1 SGHRS, CDR2 YFSETQ. V was trimmed by 5 bases and J by 3 bases, leaving 15 bases between them. This CDR3 contains 15 residues. CDR3: CASRDLGGDGNTIYF. The CDR3 bases are TGCGCCAGCAGGGACCTAGGAGGGGATGGAAACACCATATATTTT.

The chain carries TRBV4-1 and TRBJ1-2; 7 bases fit TRBD1. CDR3 size: 15 residues. The ends lost 4 bases at V and 5 bases at J; junction bases unmatched: 10. CDR1 is MGHRA and CDR2 is YSYEKL in the germline V gene. CDR3 residues: CASSPRQGEEYGYTF. The CDR3 DNA follows: TGCGCCAGCAGCCCCCGGCAGGGGGAGGAATATGGCTACACCTTC.

This chain connects TRBV4-1 to TRBJ2-1; D is unclear. This CDR3 has 16 residues. Trimming stripped 0 bases from V and 6 bases from J, with 15 bases between. Germline CDR1 and CDR2: MGHRA and YSYEKL. CDR3 protein: CASSQDRSAGTNEQFF. The CDR3 region has the DNA TGCGCCAGCAGCCAAGATCGATCGGCCGGTACCAATGAGCAGTTCTTC.

The chain carries TRBV3-1 (or the pseudogene TRBV3-2) and TRBJ2-1, with 9 positions matching TRBD2. CDR3 length equals 17 residues. CDR1 and CDR2 (germline): LGHDT, YNNKEL (reference sequence). V lost 0 bases, J lost 6 bases, and 9 bases stayed unmatched. This CDR3 is CASSQERVRAGGNEQFF. CDR3 in DNA: TGTGCCAGCAGCCAAGAGAGAGTACGAGCGGGGGGCAATGAGCAGTTCTTC.

The CDR3 region has the DNA TGTGCCAGCAGTACGACACAGGGGCAAGAGACCCAGTACTTC. Translation: CASSTTQGQETQYF. The chain employs TRBV28 and TRBJ2-5; 7 bases agree with TRBD1. This CDR3 is built from 14 residues. The germline V gene has CDR1 MDHEN and CDR2 SYDVKM. The ends lost 5 bases at V and 2 bases at J; junction bases unmatched: 5.

The J gene is TRBJ1-2, the V gene TRBV7-8; the D is unclear. The CDR3 consists of 13 residues. Germline V gene sequence: CDR1 SGHVS, CDR2 FQNEAQ. V was clipped by 1 base and J by 7 bases, with 10 bases between them. CDR3 nucleotides: TGTGCCAGCAGCTTAGTGAAGCAACTTGGCTACACCTTC. Its translation: CASSLVKQLGYTF.

The chain employs TRBV9 and TRBJ1-2; D is ambiguous. V gave up 0 bases and J gave up 3 bases, with 12 bases separating them. The CDR3 contains 15 residues. The V gene's germline CDR1 is SGDLS and CDR2 YYNGEE. The CDR3 region has the DNA TGTGCCAGCAGCGTAGCTACGGGCGGCGACTATGGCTACACCTTC. This codes for CASSVATGGDYGYTF.

The count of this clone is one. The V and J genes are TRBV29-1 and TRBJ1-1, with a tentative D call TRBD1 (5 bases). This CDR3 spans 14 amino acids. Germline loops: CDR1 SQVTM, CDR2 ANQGSEA. V dropped 5 bases and J dropped 1 base, with 14 bases sitting between them. The chain's CDR3 is CSVSGRVSNTEAFF. CDR3 in DNA: TGCAGCGTTAGTGGCAGGGTATCGAACACTGAAGCTTTCTTT.

The chain couples TRBV18 to TRBJ2-7; 9 nucleotides agree with TRBD1. The germline CDR1 and CDR2 sequences are KGHSH and LQKENI. This CDR3 spans 15 amino acids. After removal of 3 bases from V and 2 bases from J, the junction contained 5 bases not matched to a gene. CDR3 amino acids: CASSPRTGVPYEQYF. The CDR3 nucleotides are TGTGCCAGCTCACCGCGGACAGGGGTGCCCTACGAGCAGTACTTC.

The V call is TRBV6-1, the J call TRBJ1-1, with TRBD1 matching over 10 bases. CDR1 MNHNS and CDR2 SASEGT come from the germline V gene. V was clipped by 1 base and J by 7 bases; unmatched bases: 6. The CDR3 is made up of 15 amino acids. The CDR3 sequence is CASSEVQDRGFEAFF. CDR3 nucleotide sequence: TGTGCCAGCAGTGAAGTCCAGGACAGGGGGTTTGAAGCTTTCTTT.

The chain recombines TRBV7-5 with TRBJ2-7; TRBD1 is the table's D call, not checked against the DNA. TRBV7-5 is termed a pseudogene. This CDR3 has 14 amino acids. CDR3 DNA sequence: TGTGCCAGAAGCGCTGGACAGGGGACCTACGAGCAGTACTTC. Translation gives CARSAGQGTYEQYF.

This sequence joins TRBV2 and TRBJ1-1, with D tentatively TRBD1 (5 bases). This CDR3 contains 13 residues. Per germline, CDR1 SNHLY and CDR2 FYNNEI. Trimming removed 6 bases at V and 3 bases at J, with 11 bases between. The CDR3 DNA reads as TGTGCCAGCAGGGGAGGACATGACACTGAAGCTTTCTTT. It encodes CASRGGHDTEAFF.

The table lists this clone with a count of one. The rearrangement uses TRBV7-3 and TRBJ1-2; 9 bases match TRBD1. Germline trimming cut 5 bases from V and 0 bases from J; bases unmatched to any gene: 16. The germline V gene encodes CDR1 SGHTA and CDR2 FQGTGA. This CDR3 is built from 19 residues. The CDR3 region has the DNA TGTGCCAGCAGCCCAAGGACAGGGGAGGAAATAAGAGCTAACTATGGCTACACCTTC. Protein: CASSPRTGEEIRANYGYTF. The entire variable domain, with the rest obtained from reference TRBV7-3 and TRBJ1-2, is as follows: GAGVSQTPSNKVTEKGKYVELRCDPISGHTALYWYRQSLGQGPEFLIYFQGTGAADDSGLPNDRFFAVRPEGSVSTLKIQRTERGDSAVYLCASSPRTGEEIRANYGYTFGSGTRLTVV.

This chain links TRBV4-2 with TRBJ2-7, with 9 bases that match TRBD1. CDR3 length: 14 amino acids. Germline CDR1 reads LGHNA; CDR2 reads YNFKEQ. Trimming at V came to 3 bases and at J to 2 bases, leaving 2 bases not matched to a gene. The CDR3 nucleotides are TGTGCCAGCAGCCAGGACAGGGGTCCCTACGAGCAGTACTTC. Its protein is CASSQDRGPYEQYF.

The J gene is TRBJ2-1, the V gene TRBV9; tentative D call: TRBD1 (5 bases). This CDR3 contains 15 residues. Trimming pared 0 bases from V and 1 base from J, leaving 8 bases between. Germline CDR1 and CDR2: SGDLS and YYNGEE. This CDR3 is CASSVGGYSYNEQFF. The CDR3 nucleotides are TGTGCCAGCAGCGTAGGGGGCTATTCCTACAATGAGCAGTTCTTC.